Listed here are 10 T cell receptor beta chains from one sample, sequenced in a study of T-cell memory formation after mild COVID-19. TCRdb recomputed calls from the 5' RACE reads with MiXCR, one row per CDR3 protein. In the table there are over 350,000 distinct CDR3 sequences, 15% to 20% of which are singletons. Sequencing used PBMCs or a T cell subset sorted from them (not recorded which). These receptors came from a man between 18 and 29 years old who had mild COVID-19 (a few samples of this study predate the infection). Cell type and time point are not known.

The gene calls are TRBV5-1 and TRBJ1-3; tentatively, D is TRBD1 (6 bases). The CDR3 consists of 14 residues. Trimming pared 5 bases from V and 8 bases from J, leaving 17 bases between. The germline CDR1 and CDR2 sequences are SGHRS and YFSETQ. CDR3 in DNA: TGCGCCAGCAGAAAACAGGGACTAGAGGACACCATATATTTT. Its translation: CASRKQGLEDTIYF.

A few counts support this clonotype. The chain links TRBV9 to TRBJ1-4, with 8 bases matching TRBD1. With V trimmed by 0 bases and J by 5 bases, 0 bases remained unmatched. Germline V gene sequence: CDR1 SGDLS, CDR2 YYNGEE. The CDR3 loop spans 14 amino acids. The CDR3 is CASSVGQGNEKLFF. CDR3 nucleotides: TGTGCCAGCAGCGTAGGACAGGGGAATGAAAAACTGTTTTTT.

This sequence joins TRBV16 and TRBJ1-5; TRBD1 is a possible D gene (5 bases). The CDR3 has 15 residues. Germline V gene data show CDR1 as KGHSY and CDR2 as FQNENV. Trimming pared 0 bases from V and 6 bases from J, leaving 12 bases between. The CDR3 DNA follows: TGTGCCAGCAGCCAATCGGGGCTGAGTCGTCAGCCCCAGCATTTT. Translating it yields CASSQSGLSRQPQHF.

This chain uses TRBV6-2 or TRBV6-3 with TRBJ2-1; 7 nucleotides line up with TRBD1. The CDR3 contains 15 residues. The V and J ends lost 3 bases and 3 bases, in that order; junction bases with no gene match: 5. The V gene's germline CDR1 is MNHEY and CDR2 SVGEGT. Here the CDR3 reads CASSYEDRDYNEQFF. For the CDR3, the DNA is TGTGCCAGCAGTTATGAAGACAGGGACTACAATGAGCAGTTCTTC.

This clonotype was found a few times. As DNA, the CDR3 is TGTGCCAGCACCCCCGGTGGCGGGGAGCTGTTTTTT. Encoded protein: CASTPGGGELFF. The V call is TRBV6-5, the J call TRBJ2-2, with no clear D. The V and J ends lost 7 bases and 7 bases respectively, with 10 bases between them. Germline CDR1 is MNHEY and CDR2 is SVGAGI. CDR3 length: 12 amino acids.

This chain links TRBV25-1 with TRBJ1-6; D uncertain. Germline CDR1 is MGHDK and CDR2 is SYGVNS. This CDR3 contains 14 residues. Trimming took 6 bases from V and 2 from J, leaving 8 bases between them. This CDR3 reads CASRGLPYNSPLHF. The CDR3 bases are TGTGCCAGCAGGGGTCTTCCCTATAATTCACCCCTCCACTTT.

The table lists this clonotype with a few counts. The chain joins TRBV7-6 to TRBJ2-1; D is ambiguous. The CDR3 extends over 14 amino acids. Germline CDR1 is SGHVS and CDR2 is FNYEAQ. The V and J ends lost 0 bases and 3 bases respectively, with 6 bases between them. CDR3 sequence reads: CASSLARSYNEQFF. For the CDR3, the DNA is TGTGCCAGCAGCTTAGCCCGGAGCTACAATGAGCAGTTCTTC.

This clonotype was seen only a few times. A read error may account for a junction end that differs from germline. The genes are TRBV7-2 and TRBJ1-2; 9 bases match TRBD1. Germline CDR1 SGHTA, CDR2 FQGNSA. The CDR3 has 14 residues. DNA of the CDR3: TGTGCCAGCAGCCAACGCCGGGACAGGGACCTTGATTGCTTC. As protein: CASSQRRDRDLDCF.

The DNA for the CDR3 is TGTGCCAGCAGCTTAACGGGACTAGCGGGGTATGAGCAGTTCTTC. This gives the protein CASSLTGLAGYEQFF. The chain joins TRBV12-3 or TRBV12-4 to TRBJ2-1, with 13 nucleotides matching TRBD2. The CDR3 extends over 15 amino acids. V lost 6 bases and J lost 8; bases outside the gene matches: 7.

This clonotype came up a few times. The rearrangement uses TRBV7-9 and TRBJ1-3; D is ambiguous. This CDR3 has 14 residues. V lost 8 bases, J lost 2 bases, and 13 bases lay in between. Germline V CDR1 and CDR2: SEHNR, FQNEAQ (reference sequence). Written as DNA, the CDR3 is TGTGCCAGCCAAAGACAATCCCCTGGAAACACCATATATTTT. Translation gives CASQRQSPGNTIYF.